The 26 T cell receptor beta chains below come from one sample, sequenced in a study of T cells after yellow fever vaccination. One entry per CDR3 protein results from TCRdb running MiXCR on the 5' RACE reads. Here the sample spans around 550,000 distinct CDR3 sequences, 15% to 20% being singletons. The sample here was PBMCs, taken 15 days after the yellow fever booster vaccination. Every receptor here comes from a man aged 25-45 years who received the YFV17D yellow fever vaccine.

The V gene is TRBV5-1, the J gene TRBJ2-2, with a tentative D call TRBD2 (6 bases). Germline values: CDR1 SGHRS, CDR2 YFSETQ. The CDR3 runs to 16 residues. V gave up 4 bases and J gave up 4 bases, with 17 bases separating them. The CDR3, as DNA: TGCGCCAGCAGCGACGTAGTAGCGGCTGGCACCGGGGAGCTGTTTTTT. Translated: CASSDVVAAGTGELFF.

The rearrangement uses TRBV20-1 and TRBJ2-5; D gene unclear. Looked up from germline, CDR1 is DFQATT and CDR2 is SNEGSKA (reference sequence). The V gene lost 3 bases and the J gene lost 5 bases, with 7 bases spanning the gap. The CDR3 is made up of 11 amino acids. CDR3 coding DNA: TGCAGTGCTAGGAGAGCTGAGACCCAGTACTTC. The encoded protein is CSARRAETQYF.

This clonotype was counted only a few times. V gene TRBV7-8 combines with J gene TRBJ2-2; D remains unclear. With 1 base removed from V and 10 bases from J, the gap between germline ends came to 19 bases. The CDR3 totals 16 residues. The germline V gene has CDR1 SGHVS and CDR2 FQNEAQ. The CDR3 nucleotides read TGTGCCAGCAGCTTAGGTGACGGAAGGCTCGCCGAGGAGCTGTTTTTT. Residues: CASSLGDGRLAEELFF.

The table lists this clonotype with a few counts. The chain carries TRBV5-1 and TRBJ2-7; 8 bases are a match to TRBD1. This CDR3 is built from 18 residues. Germline assignment: CDR1 SGHRS and CDR2 YFSETQ. Trimming cost V 3 bases and J 0 bases; bases outside gene matches: 14. The CDR3 here is CASSSNTGGRPRSYEQYF. Here the CDR3 DNA reads TGCGCCAGCAGCTCGAACACAGGGGGGCGTCCCCGCTCCTACGAGCAGTACTTC.

This clonotype was counted many times. The chain recombines TRBV12-3 or TRBV12-4 with TRBJ1-5, with TRBD1 matching 7 bases. Trimming cost V 7 bases and J 7 bases; bases outside gene matches: 7. The CDR3 extends over 13 amino acids. The CDR3 DNA follows: TGTGCCAGCACACCAGGGGGTGGACAGCCCCAGCATTTT. Its translation is CASTPGGGQPQHF.

This chain connects TRBV20-1 to TRBJ2-7; TRBD2 agrees at 9 bases. The CDR3 spans 14 residues. Trimming took 6 bases from V and 2 from J; bases not matched to a gene: 8. Germline V gene sequence: CDR1 DFQATT, CDR2 SNEGSKA (reference sequence). The CDR3 sequence is CSAISGSRAYEQYF. For the CDR3, the DNA is TGCAGTGCAATTAGCGGGAGTAGGGCCTACGAGCAGTACTTC.

The CDR3 coding sequence is TGCAGCGGGGGAAAAGATGAGCAGTTCTTC. Encoded protein: CSGGKDEQFF. This chain links TRBV29-1 with TRBJ2-1; no firm D call. Germline CDR1 SQVTM, CDR2 ANQGSEA. V lost 7 bases, J lost 8 bases, and 9 bases lay in between. This CDR3 has 10 residues.

The chain employs TRBV10-3 and TRBJ2-5, with 14 bases identical to TRBD2. The CDR3 length is 15 residues. Germline CDR1 is ENHRY and CDR2 is SYGVKD. Trimming cost V 8 bases and J 3 bases; bases outside gene matches: 5. The CDR3 nucleotides read TGTGCCATCGGGAAGGGACTAGCGGGAGAAGAGACCCAGTACTTC. Protein sequence: CAIGKGLAGEETQYF.

This chain links TRBV3-1 with TRBJ2-3; 8 positions agree with TRBD2. Germline lookup yields CDR1 LGHDT and CDR2 YNNKEL (reference sequence). CDR3 size: 15 residues. V shed 2 bases, J shed 5 bases, and the junction held 6 bases outside the gene matches. The CDR3 here is CASSQTWTSLDTQYF. The CDR3 nucleotides read TGTGCCAGCAGCCAAACCTGGACTAGCCTAGATACGCAGTATTTT.

V gene TRBV5-1 combines with J gene TRBJ2-7; D unresolved. V lost 5 bases to trimming and J lost 0 bases, with 15 bases between them. Germline CDR1 and CDR2: SGHRS and YFSETQ. This CDR3 comprises 15 residues. The CDR3 DNA reads TGCGCCAGCAGACCTGATGGGATGGTCTCCTACGAGCAGTACTTC. This sequence encodes CASRPDGMVSYEQYF.

The rearrangement uses TRBV20-1 and TRBJ1-1; no firm D call. The length of the CDR3 is 11 residues. Germline V gene lookup returns CDR1 DFQATT and CDR2 SNEGSKA (reference sequence). The ends were cut back, 7 bases at V and 11 bases at J, with 17 bases in the middle. CDR3: CSVAVRTGAFF. CDR3 DNA: TGCAGTGTTGCCGTCAGAACTGGGGCTTTCTTT.

This clonotype has more than one count but fewer than ten. The DNA of the CDR3 is TGTGCCAGCAGTCCGGGACAGAGGTACAGTGAAGCTTTCTTT. Its translation is CASSPGQRYSEAFF. The chain uses TRBV12-3 or TRBV12-4 and TRBJ1-1, with 7 bases fitting TRBD1. The CDR3 sequence is 14 residues long. V was clipped by 5 bases and J by 7 bases; unmatched bases: 10.

The rearrangement joins TRBV20-1 to TRBJ1-4; D perhaps matches TRBD1 (5 bases). Trimming removed 1 base from V and 3 bases from J, with 9 bases in between. Germline V gives CDR1 DFQATT, CDR2 SNEGSKA (reference sequence). CDR3 size: 14 residues. The CDR3 loop reads CSARAQEANEKLFF. CDR3 coding DNA: TGCAGTGCTAGAGCACAGGAAGCTAATGAAAAACTGTTTTTT.

This clonotype was picked up a small number of times. V gene TRBV10-3 combines with J gene TRBJ2-3; TRBD2 aligns across 9 bases. Germline V gene sequence: CDR1 ENHRY, CDR2 SYGVKD. The CDR3 has 14 amino acids. Trimming took 3 bases from V and 9 from J; bases not matched to a gene: 7. CDR3 nucleotides: TGTGCCATCAGTGACCCTCTGGGACTAGCCACGCAGTATTTT. Its protein is CAISDPLGLATQYF.

The V call is TRBV20-1, the J call TRBJ2-7; no firm D call. This CDR3 contains 14 residues. The germline V gene encodes CDR1 DFQATT and CDR2 SNEGSKA (reference sequence). For the CDR3, the DNA is TGCAGCGCACAGTTGGGCTTGGGGTCCTACGAGCAGTACTTC. It specifies CSAQLGLGSYEQYF.

J is TRBJ2-2 and V is TRBV6-1, with D uncertain. V was trimmed by 10 bases and J by 0 bases, leaving 9 bases between them. The germline CDR1 and CDR2 sequences are MNHNS and SASEGT. The CDR3 is 13 amino acids. The CDR3 DNA reads TGTGCCACCGGCCGGGCGAACACCGGGGAGCTGTTTTTT. Protein sequence: CATGRANTGELFF.

The V gene is TRBV10-3, the J gene TRBJ1-6, with D possibly matching TRBD1 (6 bases). V lost 4 bases, J lost 6 bases, and 13 bases lay in between. The CDR3 covers 15 residues. CDR1 is ENHRY and CDR2 is SYGVKD in the germline V gene. The CDR3 bases are TGTGCCATCAGTGGCGGGGACATTGTTAATTCACCCCTCCACTTT. Encoded protein: CAISGGDIVNSPLHF.

This clonotype was seen a handful of times. The chain joins TRBV20-1 to TRBJ2-3; 7 positions agree with TRBD2. V trimming: 5 bases; J trimming: 8 bases; junction bases outside the gene matches: 13. The CDR3 sequence is 14 residues long. In germline, CDR1 is DFQATT, CDR2 SNEGSKA (reference sequence). CDR3 protein: CSASPRDYSGTQYF. As DNA, the CDR3 is TGCAGTGCTTCTCCCCGGGACTATTCTGGTACGCAGTATTTT.

This clonotype has only a few counts. The V and J genes are TRBV28 and TRBJ2-3; 10 positions match TRBD2. J was trimmed by 2 bases and V by 2 bases; bases with no gene match: 4. CDR1 MDHEN and CDR2 SYDVKM come from the germline V gene. CDR3 length: 16 residues. The CDR3, as DNA: TGTGCCAGCAGTTTACGGACTAGCGGCTACACAGATACGCAGTATTTT. This encodes CASSLRTSGYTDTQYF.

The table lists this clonotype with a few counts. The V and J genes are TRBV6-1 and TRBJ2-7; D may be TRBD1 (5 bases). This CDR3 contains 17 residues. Per germline, CDR1 MNHNS and CDR2 SASEGT. Deletions cut 7 bases from V and 1 base from J, with 23 bases between. The chain's CDR3 is CASTSTGHSGGSYEQYF. The CDR3 DNA reads as TGTGCCAGCACCTCAACCGGACATTCGGGTGGGTCCTACGAGCAGTACTTC.

The chain links TRBV24-1 to TRBJ2-1; 9 bases are shared with TRBD1. J lost 7 bases, V lost 4 bases, and 10 bases had no gene match. The CDR3 covers 16 residues. CDR1 is KGHDR and CDR2 is SFDVKD in the germline V gene. The CDR3 loop reads CATSDRLGTGRNEQFF. CDR3 bases: TGTGCCACCAGTGACCGCCTCGGGACAGGGAGGAATGAGCAGTTCTTC.

This clonotype was seen at least ten times. The V and J genes are TRBV4-3 and TRBJ1-2; a possible D gene is TRBD1 (5 bases). CDR1 and CDR2 (germline): LGHNA, YSLEER. With 0 bases removed from V and 5 bases from J, the gap between germline ends came to 13 bases. The CDR3 has 15 residues. The CDR3 here is CASSQDRDSWYGYTF. The CDR3 DNA reads TGCGCCAGCAGCCAAGATCGGGACTCTTGGTATGGCTACACCTTC.

The gene calls are TRBV3-1 and TRBJ1-2, with D possibly matching TRBD1 (5 bases). Trimming stripped 2 bases from V and 8 bases from J, with 15 bases between. The CDR3 is 14 residues long. Germline values: CDR1 LGHDT, CDR2 YNNKEL (reference sequence). Here the CDR3 reads CASSQTEGRRGYTF. The CDR3 DNA follows: TGTGCCAGCAGCCAAACGGAGGGGAGGAGGGGCTACACCTTC.

This chain uses TRBV2 with TRBJ1-1; D is unclear. CDR1 SNHLY and CDR2 FYNNEI come from the germline V gene. Trimming pared 11 bases from V and 1 base from J, leaving 20 bases between. This CDR3 is 15 amino acids long. DNA for the CDR3: TGTGCCGGAAAAAGAGACTTGCCTTCGAACACTGAAGCTTTCTTT. Translated, it gives CAGKRDLPSNTEAFF.

This clonotype was seen a handful of times. The chain uses TRBV20-1 and TRBJ2-1, with D possibly TRBD2 on 7 matching bases. Germline CDR1 DFQATT, CDR2 SNEGSKA (reference sequence). This CDR3 has 14 amino acids. Trimming took 3 bases from V and 6 from J, leaving 15 bases between them. CDR3 protein: CSARGASGFNEQFF. In nucleotides, the CDR3 is TGCAGTGCTAGGGGGGCTAGCGGCTTCAATGAGCAGTTCTTC.

The gene calls are TRBV12-3 or TRBV12-4 and TRBJ2-5, with D tentatively TRBD1 (6 bases). V was clipped by 5 bases and J by 3 bases, with 13 bases between them. CDR3 size: 14 residues. The CDR3 here is CASSAPDSKETQYF. The CDR3 DNA reads TGTGCCAGCAGTGCTCCGGACAGTAAAGAGACCCAGTACTTC.